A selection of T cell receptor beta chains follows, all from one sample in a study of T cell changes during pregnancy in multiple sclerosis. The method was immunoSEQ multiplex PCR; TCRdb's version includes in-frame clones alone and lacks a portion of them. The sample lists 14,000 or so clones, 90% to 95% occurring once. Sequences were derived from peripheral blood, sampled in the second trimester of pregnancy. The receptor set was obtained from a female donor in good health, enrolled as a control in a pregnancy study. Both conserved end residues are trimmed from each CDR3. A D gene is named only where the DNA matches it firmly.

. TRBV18 ASSPDSRNTGELF
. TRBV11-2 ASSPRGPGSSPSGNTIY
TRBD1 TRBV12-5 ASGLEIGTEIDQPQH
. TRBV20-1 SARDSSGYT
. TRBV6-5 ASRLRMLDTQY
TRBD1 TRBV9 ASSVATQGAGGYT
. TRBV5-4 ASSLGGQFTGELF
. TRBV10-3 AISGRSLRGTTNTEAF
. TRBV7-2 ASSLWGDTGELF
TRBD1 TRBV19 ASSTLGDRGANGYT
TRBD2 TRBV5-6 ASSPLAGRSYNEQF
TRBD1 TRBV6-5 ASSYADRATEKLF
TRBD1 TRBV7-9 ASSQGQGTISPLH
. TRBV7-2 ASSPRSLATEAF
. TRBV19 ASTPSAGTDTQY
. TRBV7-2 ASSPIGVNTGELF
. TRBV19 ASSIDQAGEEEKLF
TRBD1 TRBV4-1 ASSPGTAELHYGYT
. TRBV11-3 ASSLVFREQY
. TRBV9 ASSVEVRGAAF
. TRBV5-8 ASSFRGASYNEQF
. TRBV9 ASNRLTYGYT
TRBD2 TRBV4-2 ASSQTLGGGYREDEQY